The clone carrying this T cell receptor (beta chain) was seen a handful of times. Its antigen is unknown. Healthy individuals of Caucasian origin from Russia, aged about 6 to 100, served as donors. Trimming cost V 2 bases and J 8 bases, with 15 bases left between them. Germline values: CDR1 MDHEN, CDR2 SYDVKM. The CDR3 spans 14 residues. Combining a sample-barcoded 5' primer with a J-beta primer mix, a second PCR ran for 7 to 11 cycles. MiXCR, run by TCRdb on the 5' RACE reads, gives a single entry per CDR3 protein. The data hold approximately 700,000 distinct CDR3 sequences, with roughly 32% observed a single time. The sample comes from a study of blood T cells in healthy people across ages. Background on the study: Template switching recovered approximately one barcoded beta molecule for every two T cells.

General observations from the study: Investigators treated diversity estimates from one million T cells as underestimates. There was no known CMV status for donors, so expanded clonotype changes were possibly confounded.

The chain links TRBV28 to TRBJ1-2, with a tentative D call TRBD1 (6 bases). The TCR comes from a woman older than 75 in good health. Sequencing was carried out using blood. CDR3 sequence reads: CASSLRGAGEGYTF. In nucleotides, the CDR3 is TGTGCCAGCAGTTTACGCGGGGCAGGGGAAGGCTACACCTTC.